This T cell receptor beta chain was recorded in a study of graft-versus-host responses after intestinal transplantation. About the study: Recipients got multivisceral, liver-intestinal, or isolated intestinal transplants.

General study points: Recipient-marrow GvH clones were detected, some having first appeared in ileum or blood. Those patients showing graft-donor T cell macrochimerism displayed high graft-versus-host to host-versus-graft clonal ratios in allografts.

Intraepithelial lymphocytes and lamina propria lymphocytes were released through processing of graft tissue. A word on this clone: Its antigen is not identified.

The CDR3 consists of 17 residues. Germline V CDR1 and CDR2: SQVTM, ANQGSEA. V lost 5 bases to trimming and J lost 1 base; unmatched junction nucleotides: 11. Some clones are missing from TCRdb's copy, which holds only in-frame ones; the method was immunoSEQ multiplex PCR. The sample lists over 60,000 clones; around 90% were seen once. The source was ileum tissue, collected 350 to 400 days after transplant. This rearrangement joins TRBV29-1 to TRBJ2-4; the match to TRBD2 covers 10 bases. This TCR came from a human patient who received an intestinal transplant, so some T cells may come from the graft donor. CDR3 DNA: TGCAGCGTTTCGAAGCGGGAGGGAGTGGCGGCCAAAAACATTCAGTACTTC. It is translated as CSVSKREGVAAKNIQYF.